This T cell receptor beta chain was sequenced during a study of shared clonotypes between healthy human individuals. As for the study in general: Contributing individuals were a couple of females and a few males aged 18 to 49. Each donor's CD8 memory used one plate, CD8 naive two, each CD4 subset three.

The assay ran at deep level. The table came from immunoSEQ multiplex PCR; TCRdb's copy has only in-frame clones and leaves some out. The sample includes around 700,000 clones, less than 80% of them seen just once. Germline CDR1 and CDR2: MNHNS and SASEGT. The CDR3 extends over 14 amino acids. Unmatched junction bases numbered 7, after V lost 5 bases and J lost 4 bases. CD4+ cells yielded CD45RA+ naive and CD45RA-negative memory subsets. The specimen sequenced was memory CD4+ T cells sorted from blood. Subset defined: CD45RA-negative fraction. The sequence came from a woman in her 30s in good health. V usage is TRBV6-1 and J usage is TRBJ2-7; 8 bases map to TRBD1. The CDR3: CASSNPRGPYEQYF. In DNA form, the CDR3 reads TGTGCCAGCAGTAACCCCAGGGGGCCGTACGAGCAGTACTTC.